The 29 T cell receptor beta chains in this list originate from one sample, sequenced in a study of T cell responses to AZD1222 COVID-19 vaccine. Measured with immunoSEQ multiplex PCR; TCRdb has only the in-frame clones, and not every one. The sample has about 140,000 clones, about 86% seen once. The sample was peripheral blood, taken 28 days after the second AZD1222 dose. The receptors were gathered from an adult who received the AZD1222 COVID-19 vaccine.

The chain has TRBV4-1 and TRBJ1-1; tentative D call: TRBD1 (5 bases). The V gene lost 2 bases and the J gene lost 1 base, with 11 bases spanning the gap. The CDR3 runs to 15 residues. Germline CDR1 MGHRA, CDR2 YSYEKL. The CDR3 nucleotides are TGCGCCAGCAGCCAACCTTTCGACAGGAACACTGAAGCTTTCTTT. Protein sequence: CASSQPFDRNTEAFF.

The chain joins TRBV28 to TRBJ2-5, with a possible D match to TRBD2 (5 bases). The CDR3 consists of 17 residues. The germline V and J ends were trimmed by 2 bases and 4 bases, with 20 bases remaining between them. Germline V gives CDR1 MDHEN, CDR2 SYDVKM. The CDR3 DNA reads TGTGCCAGCAGTTTAGGCCCTCTTCGGGGTTCGCGAGAGACCCAGTACTTC. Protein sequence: CASSLGPLRGSRETQYF.

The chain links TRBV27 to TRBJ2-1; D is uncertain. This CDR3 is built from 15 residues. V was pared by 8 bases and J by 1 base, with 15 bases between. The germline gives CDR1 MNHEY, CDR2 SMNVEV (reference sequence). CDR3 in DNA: TGTGCCAGCTGGCCGGCCGGTGGGTCCTACAATGAGCAGTTCTTC. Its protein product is CASWPAGGSYNEQFF.

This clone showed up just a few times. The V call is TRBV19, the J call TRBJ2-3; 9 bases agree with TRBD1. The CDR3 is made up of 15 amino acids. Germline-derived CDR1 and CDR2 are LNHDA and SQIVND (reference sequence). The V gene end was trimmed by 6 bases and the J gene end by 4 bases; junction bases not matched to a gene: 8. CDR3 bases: TGTGCCAGTAGCCTCGGGACAGGGTTTGCAGATACGCAGTATTTT. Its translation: CASSLGTGFADTQYF.

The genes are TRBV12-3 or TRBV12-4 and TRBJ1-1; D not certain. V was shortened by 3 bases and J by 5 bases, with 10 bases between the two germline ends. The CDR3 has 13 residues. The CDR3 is CASSFSAGTEAFF. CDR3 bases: TGTGCCAGCAGTTTCTCTGCGGGGACTGAAGCTTTCTTT.

CDR3 protein: CASRPTGLYGYTF. DNA of the CDR3: TGTGCCAGCAGGCCGACAGGCCTCTATGGCTACACCTTC. The chain joins TRBV2 to TRBJ1-2, with D perhaps matching TRBD1 (6 bases). Germline V gene data show CDR1 as SNHLY and CDR2 as FYNNEI. The CDR3 totals 13 residues. The ends were cut back, 6 bases at V and 4 bases at J, with 12 bases in the middle.

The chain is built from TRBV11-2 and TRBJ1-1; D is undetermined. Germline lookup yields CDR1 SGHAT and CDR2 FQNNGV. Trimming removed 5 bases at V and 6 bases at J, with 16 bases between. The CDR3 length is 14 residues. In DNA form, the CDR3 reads TGTGCCAGCAGCCCCGTGCGGTCGTCCGCTGAAGCTTTCTTT. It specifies CASSPVRSSAEAFF.

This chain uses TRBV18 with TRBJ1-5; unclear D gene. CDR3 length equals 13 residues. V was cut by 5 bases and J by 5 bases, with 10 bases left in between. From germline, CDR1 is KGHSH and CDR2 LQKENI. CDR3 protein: CASSYVEYQPQHF. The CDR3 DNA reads TGTGCCAGCTCATACGTGGAATATCAGCCCCAGCATTTT.

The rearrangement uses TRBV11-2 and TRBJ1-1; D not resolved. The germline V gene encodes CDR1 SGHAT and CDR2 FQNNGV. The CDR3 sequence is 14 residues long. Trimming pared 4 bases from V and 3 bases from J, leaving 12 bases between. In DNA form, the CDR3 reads TGTGCCAGCAGCTCCACCGGCGGGTACACTGAAGCTTTCTTT. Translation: CASSSTGGYTEAFF.

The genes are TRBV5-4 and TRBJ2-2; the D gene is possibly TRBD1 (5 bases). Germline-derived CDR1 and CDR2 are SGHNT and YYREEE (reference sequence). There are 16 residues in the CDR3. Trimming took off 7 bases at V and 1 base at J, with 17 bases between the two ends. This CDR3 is CASAARGQLNTGELFF. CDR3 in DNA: TGTGCCAGCGCCGCCCGCGGACAACTGAACACCGGGGAGCTGTTTTTT.

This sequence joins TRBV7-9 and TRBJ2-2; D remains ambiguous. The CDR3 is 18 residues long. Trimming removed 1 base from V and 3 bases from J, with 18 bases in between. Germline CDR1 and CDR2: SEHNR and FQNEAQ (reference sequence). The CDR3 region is CASSLGQLQRRDTGELFF. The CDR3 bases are TGTGCCAGCAGCTTAGGCCAGCTACAACGCCGGGACACCGGGGAGCTGTTTTTT.

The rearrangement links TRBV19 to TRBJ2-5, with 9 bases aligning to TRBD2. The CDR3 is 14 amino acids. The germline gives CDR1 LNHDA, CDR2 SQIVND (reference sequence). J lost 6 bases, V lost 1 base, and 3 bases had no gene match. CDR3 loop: CASSIGAGGKTQYF. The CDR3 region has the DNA TGTGCCAGTAGTATAGGGGCGGGGGGGAAGACCCAGTACTTC.

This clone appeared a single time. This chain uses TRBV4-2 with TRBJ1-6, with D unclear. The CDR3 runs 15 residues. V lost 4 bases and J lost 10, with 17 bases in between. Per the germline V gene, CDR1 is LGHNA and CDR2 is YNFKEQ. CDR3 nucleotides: TGTGCCAGCAGCCCAGCCGGGCTCCTAGGCTCACCCCTCCACTTT. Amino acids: CASSPAGLLGSPLHF.

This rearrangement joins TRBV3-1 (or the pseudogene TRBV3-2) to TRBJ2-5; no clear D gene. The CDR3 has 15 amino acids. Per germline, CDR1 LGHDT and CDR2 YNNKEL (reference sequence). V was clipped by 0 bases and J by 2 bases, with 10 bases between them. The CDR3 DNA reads TGTGCCAGCAGCCAAGATGTGACTCTACAAGAGACCCAGTACTTC. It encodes CASSQDVTLQETQYF.

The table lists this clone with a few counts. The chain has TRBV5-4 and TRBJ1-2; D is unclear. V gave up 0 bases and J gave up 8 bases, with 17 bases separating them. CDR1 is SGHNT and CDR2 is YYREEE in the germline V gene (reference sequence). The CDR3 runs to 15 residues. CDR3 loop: CASSLEFAGSEGYTF. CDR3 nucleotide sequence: TGTGCCAGCAGCTTGGAATTCGCAGGCTCGGAGGGCTACACCTTC.

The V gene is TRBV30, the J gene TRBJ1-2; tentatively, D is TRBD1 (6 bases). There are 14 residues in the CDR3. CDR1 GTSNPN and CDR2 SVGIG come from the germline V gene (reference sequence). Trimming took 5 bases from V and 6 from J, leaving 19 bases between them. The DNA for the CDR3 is TGTGCCTGGGAACTAATACAGGGTATTCATGGCTACACCTTC. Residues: CAWELIQGIHGYTF.

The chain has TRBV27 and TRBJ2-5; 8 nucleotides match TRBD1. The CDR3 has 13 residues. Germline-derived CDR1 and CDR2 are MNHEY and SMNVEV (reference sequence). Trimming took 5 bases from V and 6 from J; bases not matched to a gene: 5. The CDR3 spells CASSGQGWQTQYF. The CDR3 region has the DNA TGTGCCAGCAGTGGACAGGGTTGGCAGACCCAGTACTTC.

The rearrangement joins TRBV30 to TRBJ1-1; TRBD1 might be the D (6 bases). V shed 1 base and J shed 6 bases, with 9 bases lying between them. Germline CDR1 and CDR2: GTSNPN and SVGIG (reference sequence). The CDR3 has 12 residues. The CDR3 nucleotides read TGTGCCTGGAGTGATAACAGGGCTGAAGCTTTCTTT. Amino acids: CAWSDNRAEAFF.

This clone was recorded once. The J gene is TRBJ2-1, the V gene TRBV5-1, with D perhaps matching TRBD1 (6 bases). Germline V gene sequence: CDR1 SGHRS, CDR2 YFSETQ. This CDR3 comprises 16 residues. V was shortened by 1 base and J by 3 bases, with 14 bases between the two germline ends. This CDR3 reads CASSLLAGQNYNEQFF. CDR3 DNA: TGCGCCAGCAGCTTGTTGGCTGGACAGAACTACAATGAGCAGTTCTTC.

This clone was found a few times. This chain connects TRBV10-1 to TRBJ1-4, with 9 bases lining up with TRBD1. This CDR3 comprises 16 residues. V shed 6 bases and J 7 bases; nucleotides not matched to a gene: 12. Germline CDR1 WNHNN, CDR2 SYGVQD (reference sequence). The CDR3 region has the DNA TGCGCCAGCAGCCCGGACAGGGGCTCAAACCGTGAAAAACTGTTTTTT. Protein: CASSPDRGSNREKLFF.

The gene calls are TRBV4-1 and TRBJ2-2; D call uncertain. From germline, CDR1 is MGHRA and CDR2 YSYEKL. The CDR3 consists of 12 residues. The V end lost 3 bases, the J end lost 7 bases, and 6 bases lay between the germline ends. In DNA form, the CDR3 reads TGCGCCAGCAGCCACCCTGTCGGGGAGCTGTTTTTT. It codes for CASSHPVGELFF.

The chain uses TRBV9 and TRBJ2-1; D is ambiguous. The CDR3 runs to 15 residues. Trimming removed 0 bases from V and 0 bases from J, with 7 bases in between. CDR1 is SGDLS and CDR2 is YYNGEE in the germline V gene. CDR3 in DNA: TGTGCCAGCAGCGTAGCCCCAAGCTCCTACAATGAGCAGTTCTTC. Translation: CASSVAPSSYNEQFF.

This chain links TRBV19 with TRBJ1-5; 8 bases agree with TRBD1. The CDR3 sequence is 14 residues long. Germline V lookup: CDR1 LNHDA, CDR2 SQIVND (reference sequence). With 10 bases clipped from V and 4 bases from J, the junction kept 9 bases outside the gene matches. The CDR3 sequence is CATHGTGGNQPQHF. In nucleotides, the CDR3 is TGTGCCACCCACGGCACAGGGGGAAATCAGCCCCAGCATTTT. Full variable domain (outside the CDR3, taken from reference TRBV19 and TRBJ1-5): DGGITQSPKYLFRKEGQNVTLSCEQNLNHDAMYWYRQDPGQGLRLIYYSQIVNDFQKGDIAEGYSVSREKKESFPLTVTSAQKNPTAFYLCATHGTGGNQPQHFGDGTRLSIL.

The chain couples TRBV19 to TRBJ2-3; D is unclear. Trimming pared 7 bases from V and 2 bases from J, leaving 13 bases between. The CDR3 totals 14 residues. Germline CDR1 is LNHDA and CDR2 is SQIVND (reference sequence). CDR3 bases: TGTGCCAGTACCCCCGTTGGAACCACAGATACGCAGTATTTT. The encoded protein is CASTPVGTTDTQYF.

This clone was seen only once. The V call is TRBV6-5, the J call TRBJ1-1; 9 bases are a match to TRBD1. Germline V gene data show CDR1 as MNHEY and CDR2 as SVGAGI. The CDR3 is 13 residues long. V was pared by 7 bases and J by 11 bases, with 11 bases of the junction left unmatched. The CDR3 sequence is CASTTDRGGSAFF. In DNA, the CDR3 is TGTGCCAGCACCACCGACAGGGGGGGTAGCGCTTTCTTT.

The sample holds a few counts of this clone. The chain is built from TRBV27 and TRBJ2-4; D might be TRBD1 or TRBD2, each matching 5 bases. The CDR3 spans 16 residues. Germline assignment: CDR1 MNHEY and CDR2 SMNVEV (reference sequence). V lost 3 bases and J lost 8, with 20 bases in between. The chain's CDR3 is CASSFGQGGLGDIQYF. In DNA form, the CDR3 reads TGTGCCAGCAGTTTTGGGCAGGGCGGTCTCGGGGACATTCAGTACTTC.

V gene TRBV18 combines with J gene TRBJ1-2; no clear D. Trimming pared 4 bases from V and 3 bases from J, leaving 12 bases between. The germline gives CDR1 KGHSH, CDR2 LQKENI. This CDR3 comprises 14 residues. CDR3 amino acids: CASSRQGFDYGYTF. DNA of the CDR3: TGTGCCAGCTCACGGCAAGGATTCGACTATGGCTACACCTTC.

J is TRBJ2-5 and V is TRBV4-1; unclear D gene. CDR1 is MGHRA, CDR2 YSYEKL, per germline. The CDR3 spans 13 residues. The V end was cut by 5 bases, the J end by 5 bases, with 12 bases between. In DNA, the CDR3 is TGCGCCAGCAGCACTACCCGCTTGGAGACCCAGTACTTC. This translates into CASSTTRLETQYF.

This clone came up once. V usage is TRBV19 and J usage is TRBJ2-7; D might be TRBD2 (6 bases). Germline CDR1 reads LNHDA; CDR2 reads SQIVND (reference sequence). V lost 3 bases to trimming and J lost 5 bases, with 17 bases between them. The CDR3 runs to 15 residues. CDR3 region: CASSISGQRAHEQYF. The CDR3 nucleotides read TGTGCCAGTAGTATTTCCGGGCAGCGGGCCCACGAGCAGTACTTC.